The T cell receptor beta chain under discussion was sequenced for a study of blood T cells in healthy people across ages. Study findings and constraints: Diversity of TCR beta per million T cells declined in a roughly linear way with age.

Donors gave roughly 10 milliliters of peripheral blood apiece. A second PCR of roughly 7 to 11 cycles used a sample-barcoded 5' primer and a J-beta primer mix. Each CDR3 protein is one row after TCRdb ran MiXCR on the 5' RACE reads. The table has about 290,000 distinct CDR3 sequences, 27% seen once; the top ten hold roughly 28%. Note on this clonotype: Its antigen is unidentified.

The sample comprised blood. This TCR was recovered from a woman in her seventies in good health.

CDR3 nucleotide sequence: TGTGCCAGCACCACTCCCACGGGTTGGGGGGCCAATGAGCAGTTCTTC. Amino acids: CASTTPTGWGANEQFF. This chain links TRBV2 with TRBJ2-5; D possibly uses TRBD1 or TRBD2 (6 bases each). The J call is uncertain, as TRBJ2-1 better fits the DNA end. Germline V CDR1 and CDR2: SNHLY, FYNNEI. This CDR3 comprises 16 residues.